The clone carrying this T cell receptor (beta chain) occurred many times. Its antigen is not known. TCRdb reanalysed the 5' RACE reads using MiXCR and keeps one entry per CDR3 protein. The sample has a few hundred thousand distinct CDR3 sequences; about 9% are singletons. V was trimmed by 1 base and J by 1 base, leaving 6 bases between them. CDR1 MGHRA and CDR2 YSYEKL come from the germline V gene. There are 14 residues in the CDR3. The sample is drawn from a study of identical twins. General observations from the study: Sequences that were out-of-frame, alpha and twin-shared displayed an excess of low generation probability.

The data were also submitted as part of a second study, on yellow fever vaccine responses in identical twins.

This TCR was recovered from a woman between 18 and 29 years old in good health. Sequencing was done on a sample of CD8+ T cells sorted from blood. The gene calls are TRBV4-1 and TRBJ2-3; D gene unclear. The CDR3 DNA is TGCGCCAGCAGCCAAGCCCTGGGCACAGATACGCAGTATTTT. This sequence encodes CASSQALGTDTQYF.